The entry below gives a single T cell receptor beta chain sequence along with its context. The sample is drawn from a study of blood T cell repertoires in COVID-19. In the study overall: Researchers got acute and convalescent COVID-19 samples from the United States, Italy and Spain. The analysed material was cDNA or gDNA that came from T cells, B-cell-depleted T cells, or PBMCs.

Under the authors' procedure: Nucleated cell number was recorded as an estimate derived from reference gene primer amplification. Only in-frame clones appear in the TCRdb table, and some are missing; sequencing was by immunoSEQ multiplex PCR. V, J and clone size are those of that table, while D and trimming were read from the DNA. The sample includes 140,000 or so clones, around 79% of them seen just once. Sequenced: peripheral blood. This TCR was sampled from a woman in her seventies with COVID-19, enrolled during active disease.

CDR3 in DNA: TGTGCCAGCAGCTCCCGGGACAGGGTCCACGAGCAGTACTTC. It is translated as CASSSRDRVHEQYF. The chain combines TRBV5-4 with TRBJ2-7, with 9 positions matching TRBD1. The length of the CDR3 is 14 residues. Trimming took 3 bases from V and 5 from J; bases not matched to a gene: 6. Germline V gene lookup returns CDR1 SGHNT and CDR2 YYREEE (reference sequence).